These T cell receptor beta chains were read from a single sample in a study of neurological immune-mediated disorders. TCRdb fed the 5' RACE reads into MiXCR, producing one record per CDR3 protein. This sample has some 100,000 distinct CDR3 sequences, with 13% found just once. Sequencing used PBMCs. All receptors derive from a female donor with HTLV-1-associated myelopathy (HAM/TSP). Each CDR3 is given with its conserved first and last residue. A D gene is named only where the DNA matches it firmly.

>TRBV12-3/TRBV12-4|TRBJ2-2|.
CASRPSWTGELFF
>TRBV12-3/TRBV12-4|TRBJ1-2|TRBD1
CATQRTTGEKMAF
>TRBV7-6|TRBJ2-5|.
CASSSSGSSQETQYF
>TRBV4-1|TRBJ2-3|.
CASSQGGGNLDTQYF
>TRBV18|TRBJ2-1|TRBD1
CASSPLGQGRYNEQFF
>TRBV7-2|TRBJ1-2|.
CASSPSGTSYGYTF
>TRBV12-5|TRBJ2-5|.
CASGLSTGPQYF
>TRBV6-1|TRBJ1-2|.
CASSATGQPGGYTF
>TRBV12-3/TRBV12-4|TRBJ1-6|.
CASSLRGASYNSPLHF
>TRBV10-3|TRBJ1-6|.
CAISESTASPLHF
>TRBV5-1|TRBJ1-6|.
CASSLGDKNSPLHF
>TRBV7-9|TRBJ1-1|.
CASSLVVIQDTEAFF
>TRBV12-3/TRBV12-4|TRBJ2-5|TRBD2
CASTTGGSIETQYF
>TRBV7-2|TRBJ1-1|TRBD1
CASSPWEGTGSTEAFF
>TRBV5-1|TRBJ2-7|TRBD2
CASSRSGGAFDEQYF
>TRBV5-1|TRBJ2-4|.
CASSPGPRVIQYF
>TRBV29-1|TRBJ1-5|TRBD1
CSVRTGPGQPQHF
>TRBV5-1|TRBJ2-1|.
CASSLGVTYNEQFF
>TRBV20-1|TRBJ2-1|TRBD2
CSATGLDSFSEQFF
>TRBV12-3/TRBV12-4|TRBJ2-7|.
CASSLYSYEQYF
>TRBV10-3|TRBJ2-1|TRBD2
CAISSLSGGRDEQFF
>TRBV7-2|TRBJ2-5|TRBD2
CASSLGGLAGFQETQYF
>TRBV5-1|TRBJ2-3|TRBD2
CASRLAGLTDTQYF
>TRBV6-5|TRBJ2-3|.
CASSYSSRAGGTDTQYF
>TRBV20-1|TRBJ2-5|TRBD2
CSAPHAGEETQYF
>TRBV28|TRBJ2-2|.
CASSWQGQFELFF
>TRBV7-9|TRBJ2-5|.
CASSIQETQYF
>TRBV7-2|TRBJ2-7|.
CASSLRSGSYEQYF
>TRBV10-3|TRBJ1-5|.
CAISPNKGRGLEEPQHF
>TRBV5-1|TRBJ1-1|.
CASSFGPGNTEAFF
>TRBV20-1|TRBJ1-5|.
CSARDFLMGTPGRRQPQHF
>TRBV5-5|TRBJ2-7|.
CASSFFAGTPYEQYF
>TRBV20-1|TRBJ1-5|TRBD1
CSARRDSIDSNQPQHF
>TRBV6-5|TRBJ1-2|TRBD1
CASSIGTGYSGYGYTF
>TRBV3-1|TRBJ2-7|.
CASSPAHGPSYEQYF
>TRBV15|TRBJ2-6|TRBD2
CATSRAGGTRLSGANVLTF
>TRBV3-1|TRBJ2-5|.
CASSPGAQETQYF
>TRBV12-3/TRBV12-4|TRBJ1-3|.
CASSSITPGNTIYF
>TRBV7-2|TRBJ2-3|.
CASSSDGTDTQYF
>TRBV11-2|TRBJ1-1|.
CASSLNDGEQVEAFF
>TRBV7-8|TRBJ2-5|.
CASSLSQRAQETQYF
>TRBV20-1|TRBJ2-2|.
CSARDPGRGGELFF
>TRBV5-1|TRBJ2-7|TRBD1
CASTPDRSIYEQHF
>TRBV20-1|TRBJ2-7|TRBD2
CSASRGGLSSAEQYF
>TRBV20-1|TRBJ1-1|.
CSARVQEGDTEAFF
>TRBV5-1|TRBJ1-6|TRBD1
CASGTGGNSPLHF
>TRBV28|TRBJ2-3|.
CASSAPLRGGDTQYF
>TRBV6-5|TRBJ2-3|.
CASSYGGQTDTQYF
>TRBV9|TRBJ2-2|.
CASSVGMNTGELFF
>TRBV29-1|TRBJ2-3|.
CSVEVERTDTQYF
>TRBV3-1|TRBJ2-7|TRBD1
CASSQDPGQPSNEQYF
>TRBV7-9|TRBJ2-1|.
CASSLRQGRDEQFF
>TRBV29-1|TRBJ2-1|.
CSVFGGGGNEQFF
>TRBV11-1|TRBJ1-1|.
CASSKSYRETEAFF
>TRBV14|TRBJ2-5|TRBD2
CASSQEGTLALAGETQYF
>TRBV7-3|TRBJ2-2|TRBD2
CASSRLAGGANTGELFF
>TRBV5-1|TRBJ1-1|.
CASRSEGRGWTEAFF
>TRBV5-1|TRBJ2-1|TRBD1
CASSFRQGTHNEQFF
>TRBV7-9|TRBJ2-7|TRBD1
CASSRPGQGSYEQYF
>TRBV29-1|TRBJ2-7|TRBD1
CSVGDRGYEQYF